Shown below are 32 T cell receptor beta chains from a single sample sequenced in a study of T cell repertoires in cytomegalovirus infection. Which antigens these TCRs recognize remains unknown. TCRdb analysed the reads with MiXCR anew, one entry per CDR3 protein. The sample yields roughly 800,000 distinct CDR3 sequences, roughly 29% seen once. Sequences were derived from cultured CD8+ T cells from PBMCs, sampled from culture after CMV antigen stimulation. The receptors derive from a human donor in good health (CMV status not recorded). Some clones in this sample may be carry-over from other donors' samples.

This clonotype has just a few counts. The chain is built from TRBV24-1 and TRBJ2-3; perhaps D is TRBD1 or TRBD2 (6 bases each). V was shortened by 3 bases and J by 1 base, with 10 bases between the two germline ends. In germline, CDR1 is KGHDR, CDR2 SFDVKD. The CDR3 sequence is 15 residues long. The CDR3 DNA reads TGTGCCACCAGTGATCGGAGGGGGGGCACAGATACGCAGTATTTT. It is translated as CATSDRRGGTDTQYF.

This clonotype was seen a few times. The V gene is TRBV28, the J gene TRBJ1-2; D perhaps matches TRBD1 (6 bases). With 10 bases removed from V and 6 bases from J, the gap between germline ends came to 18 bases. There are 13 residues in the CDR3. Germline assignment: CDR1 MDHEN and CDR2 SYDVKM. The CDR3 nucleotides are TGTGCCACTCTCTACAGGGAGTTAGATGGCTACACCTTC. Its translation: CATLYRELDGYTF.

A single count supports this clonotype. A junction boundary mismatches the germline segment, possibly from a read error. The CDR3 region has the DNA TGTACCAGCAGCCTACCGGGACAGGGAGCCCAAGAGACCCAGTACTTC. Translating gives CTSSLPGQGAQETQYF. The chain links TRBV14 to TRBJ2-5, with 9 bases aligning to TRBD1. The germline V gene encodes CDR1 SGHDN and CDR2 FVKESK. This CDR3 has 16 amino acids.

The chain couples TRBV4-1 to TRBJ2-3, with D possibly TRBD1 on 5 matching bases. This CDR3 is 14 amino acids long. Trimming stripped 2 bases from V and 4 bases from J, with 10 bases between. Germline V lookup: CDR1 MGHRA, CDR2 YSYEKL. The CDR3, as DNA: TGCGCCAGCAGCCAATCAGGGATTGCAGATACGCAGTATTTT. Its translation is CASSQSGIADTQYF.

This clonotype has ten or more counts. V is TRBV7-2 and J is TRBJ1-2; D is perhaps TRBD1 (5 bases). This CDR3 is built from 13 residues. Germline CDR1 SGHTA, CDR2 FQGNSA. V dropped 6 bases and J dropped 3 bases, with 11 bases sitting between them. The CDR3 DNA sequence: TGTGCCAGCAGTCGGGGGGGAGACTATGGCTACACCTTC. It is translated as CASSRGGDYGYTF. The full variable domain, completed using reference TRBV7-2 and TRBJ1-2, is GAGVSQSPSNKVTEKGKDVELRCDPISGHTALYWYRQSLGQGLEFLIYFQGNSAPDKSGLPSDRFSAERTGGSVSTLTIQRTQQEDSAVYLCASSRGGDYGYTFGSGTRLTVV.

This clonotype was seen more than once but under ten times. This chain joins TRBV7-9 and TRBJ1-1, with unresolved D. V lost 4 bases and J 5 bases, leaving 17 bases between the germline ends. Per germline, CDR1 SEHNR and CDR2 FQNEAQ (reference sequence). CDR3 length: 15 amino acids. In nucleotides, the CDR3 is TGTGCCAGCAGCTCCGAGCGGAAGTTATTAACTGAAGCTTTCTTT. This sequence encodes CASSSERKLLTEAFF.

The CDR3 region has the DNA TGTGCCAGCAGCGAGGAGGACACGTCCTACGAGCAGTACGTC. Protein product: CASSEEDTSYEQYV. V usage is TRBV7-2 and J usage is TRBJ2-7; the D gene could be TRBD1 or TRBD2 (5 bases each). The CDR3 length is 14 residues. V was shortened by 5 bases and J by 1 base, with 12 bases between the two germline ends. Germline loops: CDR1 SGHTA, CDR2 FQGNSA.

In its sample, this clonotype was seen a few times. This sequence joins TRBV11-3 and TRBJ2-2; 8 nucleotides line up with TRBD1. Germline CDR1 SGHNT, CDR2 YENEEA. Trimming removed 1 base from V and 3 bases from J; junction bases left unmatched: 4. CDR3 size: 16 residues. CDR3 DNA: TGTGCCAGCAGCTTAGCATACAGGGGGGACACCGGGGAGCTGTTTTTT. Translated, it gives CASSLAYRGDTGELFF.

This rearrangement joins TRBV10-3 to TRBJ1-2, with D possibly being TRBD1 (5 bases). CDR3 size: 16 residues. In germline, CDR1 is ENHRY, CDR2 SYGVKD. V was shortened by 3 bases and J by 2 bases, with 16 bases between the two germline ends. CDR3 protein: CAISEGVLTINYGYTF. The DNA of the CDR3 is TGTGCCATCAGTGAAGGGGTGTTGACTATCAACTATGGCTACACCTTC.

This chain links TRBV7-6 with TRBJ2-2; D not resolved. CDR1 is SGHVS, CDR2 FNYEAQ, per germline. Trimming stripped 0 bases from V and 6 bases from J, with 14 bases between. The CDR3 totals 16 residues. This CDR3 is CASSLALAWGSGELFF. DNA of the CDR3: TGTGCCAGCAGCTTAGCGCTTGCATGGGGTTCCGGGGAGCTGTTTTTT. The whole variable domain, remainder taken from reference TRBV7-6 and TRBJ2-2, is GAGVSQSPRYKVTKRGQDVALRCDPISGHVSLYWYRQALGQGPEFLTYFNYEAQQDKSGLPNDRFSAERPEGSISTLTIQRTEQRDSAMYRCASSLALAWGSGELFFGEGSRLTVL.

The gene calls are TRBV5-6 and TRBJ1-1; TRBD1 agrees at 9 bases. After removal of 5 bases from V and 0 bases from J, the junction contained 11 bases not matched to a gene. The CDR3 length is 17 residues. CDR1 is SGHDT and CDR2 is YYEEEE in the germline V gene. The CDR3 loop reads CASRGDRDQPMNTEAFF. The CDR3 DNA sequence: TGTGCCAGCAGGGGGGACAGGGACCAACCAATGAACACTGAAGCTTTCTTT.

This clonotype was seen at least ten times. The J gene is TRBJ2-3, the V gene TRBV27; either TRBD1 or TRBD2 may supply D (5 bases each). Germline V gene sequence: CDR1 MNHEY, CDR2 SMNVEV (reference sequence). Deletions cut 10 bases from V and 1 base from J, with 15 bases between. This CDR3 region has 14 residues. The CDR3 here is CATRRGVRTDTQYF. CDR3 DNA: TGTGCCACACGCCGGGGCGTTCGCACAGATACGCAGTATTTT.

V gene TRBV4-2 combines with J gene TRBJ2-1, with D perhaps TRBD2 (7 bases). Deletions cut 0 bases from V and 1 base from J, with 16 bases between. The CDR3 is made up of 18 amino acids. The germline CDR1 and CDR2 sequences are LGHNA and YNFKEQ. The CDR3 DNA is TGTGCCAGCAGCCAAGATACCCCGGGGGGCCCTTCCTACAATGAGCAGTTCTTC. Translation: CASSQDTPGGPSYNEQFF.

This clonotype appeared many times. The CDR3, as DNA: TGTGCCAGCAGCTTACCTTACGGACTAGCGGAGGATACGCAGTATTTT. Its protein product is CASSLPYGLAEDTQYF. The chain carries TRBV7-2 and TRBJ2-3, with 10 bases matching TRBD2. CDR1 and CDR2 (germline): SGHTA, FQGNSA. CDR3 length: 16 amino acids. V was clipped by 2 bases and J by 6 bases; unmatched bases: 8.

This clonotype was observed many times. This chain connects TRBV7-9 to TRBJ2-1; no reliable D call. V dropped 1 base and J dropped 10 bases, with 8 bases sitting between them. CDR1 is SEHNR and CDR2 is FQNEAQ in the germline V gene (reference sequence). The CDR3 length is 12 residues. The CDR3 region is CASSLVAGEQFF. DNA for the CDR3: TGTGCCAGCAGCTTAGTGGCCGGAGAGCAGTTCTTC. The whole variable domain, remainder taken from reference TRBV7-9 and TRBJ2-1, is DTGVSQNPRHKITKRGQNVTFRCDPISEHNRLYWYRQTLGQGPEFLTYFQNEAQLEKSRLLSDRFSAERPKGSFSTLEIQRTEQGDSAMYLCASSLVAGEQFFGPGTRLTVL.

This clonotype turned up a few times. The V gene is TRBV12-3 or TRBV12-4, the J gene TRBJ2-3, with D possibly matching TRBD2 (6 bases). V lost 10 bases to trimming and J lost 6 bases, with 17 bases between them. The CDR3 contains 13 residues. This CDR3 is CATRDFTLDTQYF. The CDR3 region has the DNA TGTGCCACCAGGGACTTCACATTGGATACGCAGTATTTT.

This clonotype was seen a few times. The chain links TRBV4-2 to TRBJ2-7; 7 nucleotides match TRBD1. From germline, CDR1 is LGHNA and CDR2 YNFKEQ. J was trimmed by 1 base and V by 5 bases; bases with no gene match: 14. CDR3 length equals 17 residues. CDR3 amino acids: CASSARTGQVGSYEQYF. The CDR3 nucleotides are TGTGCCAGCAGCGCCCGGACAGGACAGGTAGGGTCCTACGAGCAGTACTTC.

At least ten counts were recorded for this clonotype. This chain uses TRBV7-3 with TRBJ2-1, with 7 bases aligning to TRBD2. Looked up from germline, CDR1 is SGHTA and CDR2 is FQGTGA. V shed 0 bases, J shed 5 bases, and the junction held 7 bases outside the gene matches. This CDR3 has 16 amino acids. CDR3 loop: CASSLTGEGRDNEQFF. In DNA form, the CDR3 reads TGTGCCAGCAGCTTAACAGGGGAGGGGAGGGACAATGAGCAGTTCTTC. Complete variable domain (other parts from reference TRBV7-3 and TRBJ2-1): GAGVSQTPSNKVTEKGKYVELRCDPISGHTALYWYRQSLGQGPEFLIYFQGTGAADDSGLPNDRFFAVRPEGSVSTLKIQRTERGDSAVYLCASSLTGEGRDNEQFFGPGTRLTVL.

As concerns this clonotype: A read error may explain this, as a much larger clone is one base away. The chain combines TRBV5-8 with TRBJ1-1; 9 nucleotides align to TRBD1. CDR1 SGHTS and CDR2 YDEGEE come from the germline V gene. V was clipped by 2 bases and J by 2 bases; unmatched bases: 4. CDR3 length: 15 residues. DNA for the CDR3: TGTGCCAGCAGCTTAGACAGGGGGATTAACACTGAAGCTTTCTTT. Its protein is CASSLDRGINTEAFF.

This clonotype was picked up a small number of times. The chain combines TRBV27 with TRBJ2-7, with no clear D. Germline-derived CDR1 and CDR2 are MNHEY and SMNVEV (reference sequence). CDR3 length equals 14 residues. V dropped 0 bases and J dropped 3 bases, with 9 bases sitting between them. The CDR3 DNA follows: TGTGCCAGCAGTTTATCAGGGCTAAACTACGAGCAGTACTTC. The encoded protein is CASSLSGLNYEQYF.

The genes are TRBV19 and TRBJ1-1, with D perhaps TRBD1 (6 bases). Germline V CDR1 and CDR2: LNHDA, SQIVND (reference sequence). The V end was cut by 5 bases, the J end by 5 bases, with 12 bases between. The CDR3 totals 13 residues. The CDR3 bases are TGTGCCAGTAGTGCGGGGGGCAGTACTGAAGCTTTCTTT. This translates into CASSAGGSTEAFF.

The genes are TRBV7-8 and TRBJ1-1; D ambiguous. With 1 base removed from V and 0 bases from J, the gap between germline ends came to 15 bases. The CDR3 loop spans 17 amino acids. CDR1 SGHVS and CDR2 FQNEAQ come from the germline V gene. CDR3 protein: CASSLVTAVEMNTEAFF. The CDR3 DNA follows: TGTGCCAGCAGCTTAGTTACGGCAGTCGAAATGAACACTGAAGCTTTCTTT.

This clonotype showed up just a few times. The chain uses TRBV9 and TRBJ2-1; 8 positions agree with TRBD1. The CDR3 extends over 16 amino acids. Germline trimming cut 3 bases from V and 9 bases from J; bases unmatched to any gene: 14. Germline lookup yields CDR1 SGDLS and CDR2 YYNGEE. For the CDR3, the DNA is TGTGCCAGCAGCGCCGTAGGACAGGGAGAAAGGAGTGAGCAGTTCTTC. As protein: CASSAVGQGERSEQFF.

The V gene is TRBV27, the J gene TRBJ2-3; D gene ambiguous. Germline CDR1 and CDR2: MNHEY and SMNVEV (reference sequence). The CDR3 is 15 amino acids. Trimming took off 6 bases at V and 5 bases at J, with 18 bases between the two ends. The CDR3 sequence: CASSPPPRVGDTQYF. CDR3 nucleotide sequence: TGTGCCAGCAGCCCACCCCCCCGGGTGGGAGATACGCAGTATTTT.

This clonotype has at least ten counts. The chain couples TRBV7-8 to TRBJ2-2, with 12 bases fitting TRBD2. Germline CDR1 is SGHVS and CDR2 is FQNEAQ. The CDR3 has 16 amino acids. V shed 1 base and J 5 bases; nucleotides not matched to a gene: 2. CDR3 nucleotide sequence: TGTGCCAGCAGCTTAGGGCTAGCGGGGGGGACCGGGGAGCTGTTTTTT. Translating it yields CASSLGLAGGTGELFF.

The chain is built from TRBV20-1 and TRBJ2-3; 8 positions agree with TRBD1. The CDR3 spans 14 residues. Losses at the gene ends were 6 bases for V and 4 bases for J; bases not matched to a gene: 9. Germline assignment: CDR1 DFQATT and CDR2 SNEGSKA (reference sequence). Here the CDR3 reads CSALDRGGADTQYF. DNA of the CDR3: TGCAGTGCACTTGACAGGGGAGGCGCAGATACGCAGTATTTT.

This clonotype was counted many times. J is TRBJ2-5 and V is TRBV12-3 or TRBV12-4; D perhaps matches TRBD2 (6 bases). This CDR3 has 14 residues. V lost 2 bases and J lost 0, with 7 bases in between. The CDR3 region has the DNA TGTGCCAGCAGTTTACCTAGCGACCAAGAGACCCAGTACTTC. It yields the protein CASSLPSDQETQYF.

V usage is TRBV27 and J usage is TRBJ2-7; D unresolved. Germline CDR1 and CDR2: MNHEY and SMNVEV (reference sequence). V was trimmed by 3 bases and J by 3 bases, leaving 9 bases between them. This CDR3 contains 13 residues. The CDR3 loop reads CASSFGPFYEQYF. The CDR3 nucleotides read TGTGCCAGCAGTTTTGGGCCTTTCTACGAGCAGTACTTC.

This chain connects TRBV6-2 or TRBV6-3 to TRBJ2-7, with D possibly called TRBD1 or TRBD2 (5 bases each). This CDR3 spans 17 amino acids. Germline-derived CDR1 and CDR2 are MNHEY and SVGEGT. The V and J ends lost 2 bases and 5 bases respectively, with 22 bases between them. The CDR3 DNA reads TGTGCCAGCAGTTACGATAGCAACCAGAATTGGGGGAACGAGCAGTACGTC. Protein: CASSYDSNQNWGNEQYV.

This clonotype was counted only a few times. V gene TRBV19 combines with J gene TRBJ1-1; D not certain. The germline gives CDR1 LNHDA, CDR2 SQIVND (reference sequence). Between the trimmed V and J ends, which lost 9 bases and 0 bases, there was a span of 17 bases. The CDR3 runs to 15 residues. Here the CDR3 DNA reads TGTGCCAGCAAGGAGGGAGTGGGTATGAACACTGAAGCTTTCTTT. Its protein product is CASKEGVGMNTEAFF.

A single count supports this clonotype. A much larger clone differs from this one at a single base, so this may be a read error. V gene TRBV4-3 combines with J gene TRBJ2-1; TRBD1 matches at 7 bases. The CDR3 totals 20 residues. The ends lost 4 bases at V and 1 base at J; junction bases unmatched: 19. The germline CDR1 and CDR2 sequences are LGHNA and YSLEER. The CDR3 nucleotides read TGCGCCAGCAGCCCGTCAGTCTTTTTGTGGACAGGTTCTTCCTACAATGAGCAGTTCTTC. This sequence encodes CASSPSVFLWTGSSYNEQFF.

This sequence joins TRBV7-9 and TRBJ2-1, with TRBD2 as a possible D gene (6 bases). Trimming took 5 bases from V and 4 from J, leaving 12 bases between them. CDR1 and CDR2 (germline): SEHNR, FQNEAQ (reference sequence). The CDR3 runs 14 residues. The DNA of the CDR3 is TGTGCCAGCAGCCCGGCGGGACCATACAATGAGCAGTTCTTC. Translating it yields CASSPAGPYNEQFF.